The 24 T cell receptor beta chains reported below all come from one sample, sequenced in a study of T cell responses to AZD1222 COVID-19 vaccine. Profiled with immunoSEQ multiplex PCR; TCRdb holds only in-frame clones, not every one. The data show about 160,000 clones, approximately 93% seen once. The input for sequencing was peripheral blood, taken on day 0 of AZD1222 vaccination. These receptors all come from an adult in good health.

This chain connects TRBV11-2 to TRBJ2-5, with D unclear. Germline V gene lookup returns CDR1 SGHAT and CDR2 FQNNGV. V was clipped by 1 base and J by 2 bases, with 8 bases between them. CDR3 length equals 14 residues. This CDR3 is CASSLGTSQETQYF. DNA of the CDR3: TGTGCCAGCAGCTTAGGGACGAGTCAAGAGACCCAGTACTTC.

The rearrangement uses TRBV4-3 and TRBJ2-5, with no clear D. Trimming pared 3 bases from V and 1 base from J, leaving 9 bases between. CDR3 length: 14 residues. Germline values: CDR1 LGHNA, CDR2 YSLEER. The CDR3 sequence is CASSHTPRQETQYF. CDR3 nucleotide sequence: TGCGCCAGCAGCCACACCCCCCGCCAAGAGACCCAGTACTTC.

V is TRBV30 and J is TRBJ1-1; 11 bases align to TRBD1. Trimming took 3 bases from V and 1 from J; bases not matched to a gene: 10. The CDR3 sequence is 17 residues long. Germline CDR1 GTSNPN, CDR2 SVGIG (reference sequence). The CDR3 nucleotides read TGTGCCTGGAGAGGGACAGGGGGTAGTTATCAGAACACTGAAGCTTTCTTT. Translation gives CAWRGTGGSYQNTEAFF.

The rearrangement links TRBV7-2 to TRBJ1-2, with D hard to call. This CDR3 is 13 amino acids long. CDR1 is SGHTA and CDR2 is FQGNSA in the germline V gene. V lost 4 bases, J lost 6 bases, and 12 bases lay in between. DNA for the CDR3: TGTGCCAGCAGCTCCGGACCAGGAGATGGCTACACCTTC. Protein: CASSSGPGDGYTF.

The sample holds a few counts of this clone. V usage is TRBV7-8 and J usage is TRBJ1-2; D remains ambiguous. The V gene's germline CDR1 is SGHVS and CDR2 FQNEAQ. Trimming cost V 4 bases and J 7 bases, with 16 bases left between them. The CDR3 loop spans 14 amino acids. Written as DNA, the CDR3 is TGTGCCAGCAGCTCCCTGAGGGATATCTCTGGCTACACCTTC. It encodes CASSSLRDISGYTF.

The genes are TRBV2 and TRBJ1-4; D call uncertain. This CDR3 has 14 amino acids. Germline CDR1 and CDR2: SNHLY and FYNNEI. Trimming left V 4 bases short and J 4 bases short, with 10 bases between. The CDR3 DNA reads as TGTGCCAGCAGTGGACGCCCACGTAATGAAAAACTGTTTTTT. Translation gives CASSGRPRNEKLFF.

The chain has TRBV7-2 and TRBJ1-2, with TRBD1 identical over 7 bases. V shed 5 bases, J shed 3 bases, and the junction held 3 bases outside the gene matches. The germline V gene encodes CDR1 SGHTA and CDR2 FQGNSA. The CDR3 runs 13 residues. This CDR3 is CASSQDRDYGYTF. CDR3 DNA sequence: TGTGCCAGCAGCCAAGACAGGGACTATGGCTACACCTTC. Supplemented by reference TRBV7-2 and TRBJ1-2, the full variable domain reads GAGVSQSPSNKVTEKGKDVELRCDPISGHTALYWYRQSLGQGLEFLIYFQGNSAPDKSGLPSDRFSAERTGGSVSTLTIQRTQQEDSAVYLCASSQDRDYGYTFGSGTRLTVV.

The chain joins TRBV19 to TRBJ2-7; D may be TRBD2 (6 bases). CDR3 length equals 12 residues. Germline V gives CDR1 LNHDA, CDR2 SQIVND (reference sequence). Trimming took off 6 bases at V and 4 bases at J, with 10 bases between the two ends. The chain's CDR3 is CASSKGGYEQYF. The CDR3 DNA reads as TGTGCCAGTAGCAAAGGAGGGTACGAGCAGTACTTC.

This chain uses TRBV19 with TRBJ1-6; TRBD1 matches 9 bases. The germline V gene has CDR1 LNHDA and CDR2 SQIVND (reference sequence). This CDR3 has 15 amino acids. V lost 1 base, J lost 5 bases, and 0 bases stayed unmatched. DNA for the CDR3: TGTGCCAGTAGTATAGGGGACAGGGATAATTCACCCCTCCACTTT. Encoded protein: CASSIGDRDNSPLHF.

This sequence joins TRBV13 and TRBJ1-5; 9 nucleotides match TRBD1. Losses at the gene ends were 4 bases for V and 4 bases for J; bases not matched to a gene: 2. CDR1 is PRHDT and CDR2 is FYEKMQ in the germline V gene (reference sequence). The CDR3 contains 14 residues. CDR3 residues: CASSYGQGNQPQHF. For the CDR3, the DNA is TGTGCCAGCAGCTATGGACAGGGGAATCAGCCCCAGCATTTT.

The chain's CDR3 is CSASQRNTEAFF. CDR3 nucleotides: TGCAGTGCTAGTCAACGCAACACTGAAGCTTTCTTT. This sequence joins TRBV20-1 and TRBJ1-1; D is unclear. Germline V gene lookup returns CDR1 DFQATT and CDR2 SNEGSKA (reference sequence). V was shortened by 3 bases and J by 2 bases, with 7 bases between the two germline ends. This CDR3 region has 12 residues.

The CDR3 DNA reads TGCGCCAGCAGCCTGGATTTTCATGAGATTCGGACGAGAACAACTAATGAAAAACTGTTTTTT. Amino acids: CASSLDFHEIRTRTTNEKLFF. This chain connects TRBV5-1 to TRBJ1-4; D remains unclear. Germline V gene sequence: CDR1 SGHRS, CDR2 YFSETQ. The CDR3 has 21 residues. Trimming cost V 4 bases and J 0 bases, with 28 bases left between them.

This chain joins TRBV6-5 and TRBJ2-2; TRBD1 matches 8 bases. The CDR3 is made up of 13 amino acids. Germline trimming cut 10 bases from V and 2 bases from J; bases unmatched to any gene: 3. Germline loops: CDR1 MNHEY, CDR2 SVGAGI. CDR3 sequence (DNA): TGTGCCATAGGACAGGGCAACACCGGGGAGCTGTTTTTT. Translated: CAIGQGNTGELFF.

This chain links TRBV5-1 with TRBJ1-1; possible D gene TRBD1, 5 bases. CDR1 and CDR2 from the germline V gene are SGHRS and YFSETQ. V lost 4 bases to trimming and J lost 5 bases, with 9 bases between them. The CDR3 sequence is 12 residues long. CDR3 region: CASSAGRTEAFF. The CDR3 DNA reads as TGCGCCAGCAGCGCGGGACGGACTGAAGCTTTCTTT. Full variable domain (missing parts from reference TRBV5-1 and TRBJ1-1): KAGVTQTPRYLIKTRGQQVTLSCSPISGHRSVSWYQQTPGQGLQFLFEYFSETQRNKGNFPGRFSGRQFSNSRSEMNVSTLELGDSALYLCASSAGRTEAFFGQGTRLTVV.

V and J are TRBV19 and TRBJ1-5; unclear D gene. The V and J ends lost 7 bases and 4 bases respectively, with 11 bases between them. Germline values: CDR1 LNHDA, CDR2 SQIVND (reference sequence). The CDR3 length is 13 residues. This chain's CDR3 is CASNWQSNQPQHF. CDR3 nucleotide sequence: TGTGCCAGTAACTGGCAGTCAAATCAGCCCCAGCATTTT.

V is TRBV5-1 and J is TRBJ2-7; D may be TRBD1 (6 bases). Trimming removed 4 bases from V and 4 bases from J, with 18 bases in between. The CDR3 consists of 15 residues. Germline CDR1 reads SGHRS; CDR2 reads YFSETQ. The CDR3 sequence is CASSPKGDPFYEQYF. CDR3 sequence (DNA): TGCGCCAGCAGCCCCAAGGGGGATCCCTTTTACGAGCAGTACTTC.

V is TRBV6-5 and J is TRBJ1-2, with 8 bases fitting TRBD1. CDR1 MNHEY and CDR2 SVGAGI come from the germline V gene. V dropped 4 bases and J dropped 2; count of bases not matched to a gene: 6. This CDR3 comprises 15 residues. CDR3 sequence (DNA): TGTGCCAGCAGTTCGACAGGGGACCCGAACTATGGCTACACCTTC. Encoded protein: CASSSTGDPNYGYTF.

The chain is built from TRBV28 and TRBJ2-7; perhaps D is TRBD1 or TRBD2 (5 bases each). Looked up from germline, CDR1 is MDHEN and CDR2 is SYDVKM. This CDR3 contains 16 residues. V lost 6 bases to trimming and J lost 1 base, with 19 bases between them. The CDR3 protein is CASSRTFGTGSYEQYF. CDR3 DNA: TGTGCCAGCAGCCGAACTTTCGGGACGGGATCCTACGAGCAGTACTTC.

The CDR3 reads CASSTPGQGYQPQHF. CDR3 DNA: TGTGCCAGCAGTACGCCGGGACAGGGTTATCAGCCCCAGCATTTT. V is TRBV6-2 or TRBV6-3 and J is TRBJ1-5; 9 positions match TRBD1. The trim removed 5 bases at V and 5 bases at J, leaving 7 bases unmatched. Germline assignment: CDR1 MNHEY and CDR2 SVGEGT. CDR3 length: 15 residues.

The gene calls are TRBV24-1 and TRBJ1-5; D perhaps matches TRBD1 (6 bases). The CDR3 has 14 amino acids. V lost 1 base and J 4 bases, leaving 7 bases between the germline ends. Germline CDR1 reads KGHDR; CDR2 reads SFDVKD. The CDR3 DNA reads as TGTGCCACCAGTGATTTCCAGGGGAATCAGCCCCAGCATTTT. It encodes CATSDFQGNQPQHF.

The V and J genes are TRBV28 and TRBJ1-1; D possibly corresponds to TRBD1 (6 bases). V lost 5 bases, J lost 1 base, and 11 bases lay in between. Looked up from germline, CDR1 is MDHEN and CDR2 is SYDVKM. This CDR3 spans 14 amino acids. The CDR3 spells CASSPTGPNTEAFF. The CDR3 DNA follows: TGTGCCAGCAGTCCGACAGGACCGAACACTGAAGCTTTCTTT.

The V gene is TRBV10-1, the J gene TRBJ1-3; D possibly corresponds to TRBD1 (5 bases). Trimming cost V 6 bases and J 2 bases, with 17 bases left between them. The CDR3 consists of 16 residues. Germline CDR1 is WNHNN and CDR2 is SYGVQD (reference sequence). In nucleotides, the CDR3 is TGCGCCAGCAGCGAGAAGGAAGGGACGGCTGGAAACACCATATATTTT. Protein sequence: CASSEKEGTAGNTIYF.

The V call is TRBV27, the J call TRBJ1-2; D is perhaps TRBD1 (5 bases). Germline V gene data show CDR1 as MNHEY and CDR2 as SMNVEV (reference sequence). CDR3 size: 15 residues. V dropped 5 bases and J dropped 3 bases, with 16 bases sitting between them. The CDR3 DNA sequence: TGTGCCAGCAGTCTCAGACCGGGGGAGTACTATGGCTACACCTTC. Translating gives CASSLRPGEYYGYTF.

This chain joins TRBV3-1 (or the pseudogene TRBV3-2) and TRBJ2-1; 7 bases are a match to TRBD2. The V gene end was trimmed by 4 bases and the J gene end by 3 bases; junction bases not matched to a gene: 6. The CDR3 is 15 residues long. The germline V gene has CDR1 LGHDT and CDR2 YNNKEL (reference sequence). CDR3 residues: CASSPRGTIYNEQFF. For the CDR3, the DNA is TGTGCCAGCAGCCCCAGAGGGACTATCTACAATGAGCAGTTCTTC.